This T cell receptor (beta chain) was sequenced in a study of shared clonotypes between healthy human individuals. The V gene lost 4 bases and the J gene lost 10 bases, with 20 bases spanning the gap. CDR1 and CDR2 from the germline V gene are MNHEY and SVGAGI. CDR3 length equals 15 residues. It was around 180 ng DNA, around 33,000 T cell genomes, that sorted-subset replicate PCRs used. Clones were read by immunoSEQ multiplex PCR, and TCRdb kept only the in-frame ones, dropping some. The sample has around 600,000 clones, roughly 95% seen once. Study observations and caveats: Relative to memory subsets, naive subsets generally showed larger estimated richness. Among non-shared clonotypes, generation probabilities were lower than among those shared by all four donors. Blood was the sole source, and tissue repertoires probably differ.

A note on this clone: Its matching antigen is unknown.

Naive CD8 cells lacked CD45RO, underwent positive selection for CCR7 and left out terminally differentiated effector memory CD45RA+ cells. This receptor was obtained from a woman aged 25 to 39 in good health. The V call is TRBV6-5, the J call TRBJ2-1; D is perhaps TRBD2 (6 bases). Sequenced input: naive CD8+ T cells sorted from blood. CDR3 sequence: CASSFTAGSSREQFF. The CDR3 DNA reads TGTGCCAGCAGTTTCACGGCGGGGAGTAGTCGGGAGCAGTTCTTC.